Below are 30 T cell receptor beta chains sequenced from a single sample in a study of CD8 T cells in ankylosing spondylitis. TCRdb called the 5' RACE reads again in MiXCR, with one record for every CDR3 protein. The table includes 290,000 or so distinct CDR3 sequences, less than 25% detected once. Input material: blood, either unsorted or a sorted T cell fraction (not recorded which). The receptors were gathered from a female donor with ankylosing spondylitis or in good health (not recorded which).

In its sample, this clonotype was seen many times. J is TRBJ2-1 and V is TRBV20-1; unclear D gene. Between the trimmed V and J ends, which lost 4 bases and 0 bases, there was a span of 10 bases. The CDR3 covers 14 residues. Germline CDR1 DFQATT, CDR2 SNEGSKA (reference sequence). The chain's CDR3 is CSAKAAYSYNEQFF. Here the CDR3 DNA reads TGCAGTGCTAAGGCGGCGTACTCCTACAATGAGCAGTTCTTC.

This clonotype appeared many times. The gene calls are TRBV5-1 and TRBJ2-2; no reliable D call. Trimming left V 4 bases short and J 4 bases short, with 14 bases between. Germline V gene lookup returns CDR1 SGHRS and CDR2 YFSETQ. The CDR3 covers 15 residues. The CDR3 here is CASSHPRPGTGELFF. CDR3 nucleotide sequence: TGCGCCAGCAGCCACCCAAGACCAGGCACCGGGGAGCTGTTTTTT.

This clonotype was observed a single time. V usage is TRBV2 and J usage is TRBJ2-1, with TRBD2 identical over 8 bases. This CDR3 is built from 16 residues. Trimming at V came to 4 bases and at J to 6 bases, leaving 11 bases not matched to a gene. From germline, CDR1 is SNHLY and CDR2 FYNNEI. Here the CDR3 DNA reads TGTGCCAGCAGTGCGAGCGGGAGTTCCTTTATCAATGAGCAGTTCTTC. It yields the protein CASSASGSSFINEQFF. Full variable domain (remainder filled in from reference TRBV2 and TRBJ2-1): EPEVTQTPSHQVTQMGQEVILRCVPISNHLYFYWYRQILGQKVEFLVSFYNNEISEKSEIFDDQFSVERPDGSNFTLKIRSTKLEDSAMYFCASSASGSSFINEQFFGPGTRLTVL.

The J gene is TRBJ1-1, the V gene TRBV12-3 or TRBV12-4, with 7 bases aligning to TRBD1. The CDR3 covers 13 residues. The junction had 2 bases not matched to a gene; V was cut back by 3 bases and J by 4 bases. CDR3 DNA: TGTGCCAGCAGTTTGAACAGGGGCACTGAAGCTTTCTTT. Translation: CASSLNRGTEAFF.

This clonotype has a count of ten or more. The chain employs TRBV7-9 and TRBJ2-7; D is uncertain. Between the trimmed V and J ends, which lost 1 base and 4 bases, there was a span of 14 bases. The CDR3 spans 15 residues. Germline CDR1 and CDR2: SEHNR and FQNEAQ (reference sequence). The CDR3 loop reads CASSLDRSDLYEQYF. CDR3 bases: TGTGCCAGCAGCTTAGACCGCTCGGACCTGTACGAGCAGTACTTC.

This clonotype came up many times. The chain links TRBV5-1 to TRBJ1-1, with D unclear. Germline V CDR1 and CDR2: SGHRS, YFSETQ. The CDR3 sequence is 13 residues long. V shed 7 bases and J shed 2 bases, with 12 bases lying between them. The DNA for the CDR3 is TGCGCCAGCGGACCGGGCCCCAACACTGAAGCTTTCTTT. Protein: CASGPGPNTEAFF.

The chain couples TRBV20-1 to TRBJ2-6; no clear D. CDR3 length: 13 residues. Germline V gene lookup returns CDR1 DFQATT and CDR2 SNEGSKA (reference sequence). The V gene lost 5 bases and the J gene lost 1 base, with 6 bases spanning the gap. The CDR3 DNA follows: TGCAGTGCTCCTCCTTCTGGGGCCAACGTCCTGACTTTC. Its translation: CSAPPSGANVLTF.

The chain combines TRBV20-1 with TRBJ1-1; D gene uncertain. Germline CDR1 DFQATT, CDR2 SNEGSKA (reference sequence). The CDR3 covers 13 residues. V was shortened by 6 bases and J by 3 bases, with 14 bases between the two germline ends. CDR3 bases: TGCAGTGCCTCTCACCCCGGATACACTGAAGCTTTCTTT. This gives the protein CSASHPGYTEAFF.

The table lists this clonotype with a count of one. The rearrangement joins TRBV20-1 to TRBJ2-5; TRBD1 matches 8 bases. CDR3 length: 12 residues. Germline V gene lookup returns CDR1 DFQATT and CDR2 SNEGSKA (reference sequence). With V trimmed by 5 bases and J by 5 bases, 4 bases remained unmatched. DNA of the CDR3: TGCAGTGCTCTGGACAGGGATGAGACCCAGTACTTC. This translates into CSALDRDETQYF.

In its sample, this clonotype was seen a few times. This sequence joins TRBV18 and TRBJ2-4, with D perhaps matching TRBD1 or TRBD2 (5 bases each). Germline CDR1 is KGHSH and CDR2 is LQKENI. Trimming removed 4 bases from V and 7 bases from J, with 17 bases in between. The CDR3 length is 15 residues. The CDR3 region has the DNA TGTGCCAGCTCACAGGGACGTGGAGAGAGGAACATTCAGTACTTC. Translated, it gives CASSQGRGERNIQYF.

This clonotype was seen more than once but under ten times. V usage is TRBV9 and J usage is TRBJ1-1, with D hard to call. This CDR3 comprises 14 residues. The germline V gene has CDR1 SGDLS and CDR2 YYNGEE. V was trimmed by 0 bases and J by 1 base, leaving 7 bases between them. CDR3 loop: CASSVAGGNTEAFF. CDR3 sequence (DNA): TGTGCCAGCAGCGTAGCGGGAGGGAACACTGAAGCTTTCTTT.

The chain uses TRBV10-3 and TRBJ2-5, with TRBD2 matching 7 bases. Germline loops: CDR1 ENHRY, CDR2 SYGVKD. Trimming at V came to 8 bases and at J to 5 bases, leaving 2 bases not matched to a gene. This CDR3 region has 11 residues. The CDR3 DNA follows: TGTGCCATCGGGAGGGAGGAGACCCAGTACTTC. The encoded protein is CAIGREETQYF.

The CDR3 sequence is CASGLSVEQYF. The CDR3 DNA is TGTGCCAGCGGACTCAGCGTGGAGCAGTACTTC. The chain joins TRBV27 to TRBJ2-7, with D perhaps matching TRBD2 (5 bases). V lost 8 bases to trimming and J lost 7 bases, with 12 bases between them. Germline CDR1 MNHEY, CDR2 SMNVEV (reference sequence). This CDR3 spans 11 amino acids.

This sequence joins TRBV25-1 and TRBJ2-1; 8 bases match TRBD2. The CDR3 runs to 14 residues. The germline CDR1 and CDR2 sequences are MGHDK and SYGVNS. With 1 base clipped from V and 7 bases from J, the junction kept 3 bases outside the gene matches. The CDR3 nucleotides read TGTGCCAGCAGTGAATTCGGGAGGGGTAATGAGCAGTTCTTC. It specifies CASSEFGRGNEQFF.

The chain uses TRBV20-1 and TRBJ2-1; TRBD1 aligns across 7 bases. The CDR3 totals 13 residues. CDR1 and CDR2 (germline): DFQATT, SNEGSKA (reference sequence). CDR3 sequence (DNA): TGCAGCCCGGGACAGCCGGCTAGAGATGAGCAGTTCTTC. It translates to CSPGQPARDEQFF.

The chain links TRBV7-9 to TRBJ2-7; a weak D match, TRBD1 (6 bases). This CDR3 is built from 15 residues. V was clipped by 2 bases and J by 1 base, with 12 bases between them. Per the germline V gene, CDR1 is SEHNR and CDR2 is FQNEAQ (reference sequence). This CDR3 reads CASSLHPDSSYEQYF. The CDR3 bases are TGTGCCAGCAGCTTACATCCGGACAGTTCCTACGAGCAGTACTTC.

The chain uses TRBV5-5 and TRBJ2-5; D uncertain. CDR3 size: 14 residues. The V gene's germline CDR1 is SGHKS and CDR2 YYEKEE (reference sequence). V gave up 3 bases and J gave up 5 bases, with 14 bases separating them. The CDR3 DNA sequence: TGTGCCAGCAGCTCAGGACGCCAGGAGGAGACCCAGTACTTC. Translated: CASSSGRQEETQYF.

The rearrangement links TRBV2 to TRBJ2-3; D unclear. There are 14 residues in the CDR3. Trimming took 4 bases from V and 0 from J, leaving 8 bases between them. The germline CDR1 and CDR2 sequences are SNHLY and FYNNEI. The DNA for the CDR3 is TGTGCCAGCAGTGGGCAGCAAAGCACAGATACGCAGTATTTT. This translates into CASSGQQSTDTQYF.

The chain links TRBV15 to TRBJ2-1, with D unresolved. CDR3 length equals 13 residues. Germline CDR1 LNHNV, CDR2 YYDKDF (reference sequence). V was trimmed by 0 bases and J by 7 bases, leaving 7 bases between them. The CDR3 sequence is CATSRDFLNEQFF. In DNA form, the CDR3 reads TGTGCCACCAGCAGAGATTTTTTGAATGAGCAGTTCTTC.

Notes on this clonotype: Lacking the conserved final phenylalanine or tryptophan, this CDR3 likely reflects a read error. The chain couples TRBV4-2 to TRBJ2-1; 9 nucleotides agree with TRBD2. The germline V gene has CDR1 LGHNA and CDR2 YNFKEQ. With V trimmed by 6 bases and J by 8 bases, 11 bases remained unmatched. This CDR3 spans 15 amino acids. The CDR3 is CASSKLGSGSDEQFS. In DNA form, the CDR3 reads TGTGCCAGCAGTAAATTGGGTAGCGGGAGCGATGAGCAGTTCTCC.

The rearrangement joins TRBV20-1 to TRBJ2-1; no clear D. Germline CDR1 DFQATT, CDR2 SNEGSKA (reference sequence). V lost 4 bases and J lost 2, with 15 bases in between. CDR3 length: 15 amino acids. CDR3 protein: CSANGQAPTYNEQFF. The CDR3 DNA sequence: TGCAGTGCTAATGGTCAGGCACCCACCTACAATGAGCAGTTCTTC.

About this clonotype itself: Relative to the germline gene, one junction end is altered; a read error may explain this. The chain has TRBV4-2 and TRBJ2-3; 9 bases are shared with TRBD2. CDR3 length: 18 residues. CDR1 and CDR2 from the germline V gene are LGHNA and YNFKEQ. The CDR3 loop reads CASGHGTSGRPIGDTQYF. The CDR3 nucleotides are TGTGCCAGCGGCCACGGGACCAGCGGGAGGCCCATCGGAGATACGCAGTATTTT.

The CDR3 sequence is CASSPSSVGNEQYF. The CDR3 DNA follows: TGTGCCAGCAGTCCCTCTAGCGTGGGGAACGAGCAGTACTTC. The chain joins TRBV7-8 to TRBJ2-7, with D possibly being TRBD2 (6 bases). This CDR3 is 14 amino acids long. Trimming pared 6 bases from V and 5 bases from J, leaving 17 bases between. Germline-derived CDR1 and CDR2 are SGHVS and FQNEAQ.

This clonotype was observed a handful of times. The chain joins TRBV20-1 to TRBJ1-5; no reliable D call. V lost 3 bases and J 8 bases, leaving 11 bases between the germline ends. The CDR3 runs 12 residues. Germline CDR1 is DFQATT and CDR2 is SNEGSKA (reference sequence). CDR3 protein: CSASPGSKPQHF. CDR3 DNA: TGCAGTGCTAGTCCGGGGAGCAAGCCCCAGCATTTT.

This clonotype was counted once. The chain combines TRBV5-1 with TRBJ2-7; TRBD2 aligns across 10 bases. This CDR3 comprises 16 residues. Per germline, CDR1 SGHRS and CDR2 YFSETQ. The ends lost 0 bases at V and 4 bases at J; junction bases unmatched: 7. In DNA form, the CDR3 reads TGCGCCAGCAGCTTGGAAGCTGGACTAGCGGCTTACGAGCAGTACTTC. Residues: CASSLEAGLAAYEQYF.

This clonotype was observed a few times. This chain joins TRBV6-4 and TRBJ2-3; no clear D gene. CDR1 MRHNA and CDR2 SNTAGT come from the germline V gene. The CDR3 is made up of 13 amino acids. V was pared by 0 bases and J by 6 bases, with 7 bases between. The CDR3 DNA follows: TGTGCCAGCAGTGACTCCCTCACCGATACGCAGTATTTT. Translation: CASSDSLTDTQYF.

The rearrangement joins TRBV5-1 to TRBJ2-2; TRBD1 might be the D (5 bases). With 6 bases removed from V and 7 bases from J, the gap between germline ends came to 16 bases. Germline CDR1 SGHRS, CDR2 YFSETQ. This CDR3 has 14 residues. The CDR3 bases are TGCGCCAGCACCAGGGAACGGGTTGGCGGGGAGCTGTTTTTT. It is translated as CASTRERVGGELFF.

This clonotype came up a few times. The chain joins TRBV6-5 to TRBJ2-5; 10 bases agree with TRBD2. The CDR3 runs 16 residues. J was trimmed by 5 bases and V by 0 bases; bases with no gene match: 6. Germline values: CDR1 MNHEY, CDR2 SVGAGI. In DNA, the CDR3 is TGTGCCAGCAGTTACTCCCAGCGGGAGGGCCGGGAGACCCAGTACTTC. Protein: CASSYSQREGRETQYF.

This clonotype has more than one count but fewer than ten. V is TRBV27 and J is TRBJ2-6; D gene ambiguous. The germline gives CDR1 MNHEY, CDR2 SMNVEV (reference sequence). The V and J ends lost 5 bases and 0 bases respectively, with 5 bases between them. The CDR3 is 14 residues long. The CDR3 DNA follows: TGTGCCAGCAGTACCTACTCTGGGGCCAACGTCCTGACTTTC. It encodes CASSTYSGANVLTF.

This rearrangement joins TRBV5-1 to TRBJ2-3, with unresolved D. V was trimmed by 0 bases and J by 7 bases, leaving 18 bases between them. CDR1 and CDR2 from the germline V gene are SGHRS and YFSETQ. The CDR3 contains 16 residues. For the CDR3, the DNA is TGCGCCAGCAGCTTGGGTGGTAGGGCCAAGGGTTATACGCAGTATTTT. Protein: CASSLGGRAKGYTQYF.